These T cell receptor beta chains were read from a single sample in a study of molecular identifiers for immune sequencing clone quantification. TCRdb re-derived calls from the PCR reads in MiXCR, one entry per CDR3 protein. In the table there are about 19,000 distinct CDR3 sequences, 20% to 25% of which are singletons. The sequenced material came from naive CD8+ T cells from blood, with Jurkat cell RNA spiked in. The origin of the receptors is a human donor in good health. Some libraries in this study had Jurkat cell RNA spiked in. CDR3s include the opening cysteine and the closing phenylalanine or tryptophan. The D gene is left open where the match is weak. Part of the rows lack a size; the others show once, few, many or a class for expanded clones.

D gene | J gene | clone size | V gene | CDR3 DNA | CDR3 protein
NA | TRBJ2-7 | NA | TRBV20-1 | TGCAGTGCTAGAGATCTACTGGACTACGAGCAGTACTTC | CSARDLLDYEQYF
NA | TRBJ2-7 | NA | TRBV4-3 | TGCGCCAGCAGCCAAGTCTTCAGGGCTGCCGAGCAGTACTTC | CASSQVFRAAEQYF
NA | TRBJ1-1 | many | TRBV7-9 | TGTGCCAGCAGAGATGAAGAGAACACTGAAGCTTTCTTT | CASRDEENTEAFF
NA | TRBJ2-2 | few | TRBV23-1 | TGCGCCAGCAGTCAATCCGCGAACACCGGGGAGCTGTTTTTT | CASSQSANTGELFF
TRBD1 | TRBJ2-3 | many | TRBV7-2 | TGTGCCAGCAGCTTAGACGAGACAGGGGCCTCTCCGTATTTT | CASSLDETGASPYF
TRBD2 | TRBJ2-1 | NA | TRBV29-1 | TGCAGCGTTGAAGACAGCGGGAGGGCCAAGTCCTACAATGAGCAGTTCTTC | CSVEDSGRAKSYNEQFF
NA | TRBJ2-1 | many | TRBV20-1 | TGCAGTGCTACTTTGGACTTGGGGTTCCGCCAGTTCTTC | CSATLDLGFRQFF
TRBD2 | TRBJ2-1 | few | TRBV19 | TGTGCCAGTAGTATAGTAGCGGGAGCCTACAATGAGCAGTTCTTC | CASSIVAGAYNEQFF
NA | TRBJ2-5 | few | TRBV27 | TGTGCCAGCAGTTTAATGTACAGCACTAACTTGACCCAGTACTTC | CASSLMYSTNLTQYF
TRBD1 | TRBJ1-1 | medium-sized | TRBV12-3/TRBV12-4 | TGTGCCAGCAGTTTCCGAGACAGGGGGGAGGGCACTGAAGCTTTCTTT | CASSFRDRGEGTEAFF
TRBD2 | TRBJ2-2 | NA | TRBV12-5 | TGTGCTAGTGGCGCTAGCGGGGATGGGGCCTGGGAGCTGTTTTTT | CASGASGDGAWELFF
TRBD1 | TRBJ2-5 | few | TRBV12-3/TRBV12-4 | TGTGCCAGCAGTTCCCCGGGACAGGGGAAAGAGACCCAGTACTTC | CASSSPGQGKETQYF
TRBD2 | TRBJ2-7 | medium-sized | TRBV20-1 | TGCAGTGCTAGAGATCTGACTAGCGGCTACGAGCAGTACTTC | CSARDLTSGYEQYF
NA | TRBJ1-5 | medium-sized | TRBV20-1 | TGCAGTGCTAGAAACGACCAGGATAGCAATCAGCCCCAGCATTTT | CSARNDQDSNQPQHF
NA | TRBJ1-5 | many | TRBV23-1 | TGCGCCAGCAAAGCTAATCAGCCCCAGCATTTT | CASKANQPQHF
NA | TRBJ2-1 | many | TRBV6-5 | TGTGCCAGCAGTTACCCTCCCCAGTTCTTC | CASSYPPQFF
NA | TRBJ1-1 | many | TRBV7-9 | TGTGCCAGCAGCCCAACGACAGGGAACACTGAAGCTTTCTTT | CASSPTTGNTEAFF